This T cell receptor (beta chain) derives from a study of HIV-infected children after antiretroviral therapy interruption. As for the study in general: Four children interrupted treatment; four stayed on continuous treatment. Weeks 0, 48 and 150 were sampled under continuous treatment.

A 3' RACE protocol on RNA, with unique molecular identifiers, produced the TCR library. TCRdb ran MiXCR on the 3' RACE reads and lists one entry per CDR3 protein. The repertoire has approximately 95,000 distinct CDR3 sequences, 6.9% of them found once; the top ten carry 0.85% to 1.3%. This clonotype was detected a few times. This sample's treatment: PENTA 11 planned treatment interruption arm or continuous ART arm. Trimming took off 0 bases at V and 6 bases at J, with 15 bases between the two ends. The CDR3 length is 15 residues. Germline V gives CDR1 MGHRA, CDR2 YSYEKL. This TCR derives from a pool of human donors with HIV. Material: CD45RA+ CD4+ T cells from PBMCs, pooled from several time points, obtained from a donor given antiretroviral therapy, either interrupted or continuous. Subset denoted: naive CD4+ CD45RA+ CD45RO- T cells. The chain couples TRBV4-1 to TRBJ2-7; either TRBD1 or TRBD2 may fit D (5 bases each). The CDR3 protein is CASSQDLGVWVEQYF. The CDR3 region has the DNA TGCGCCAGCAGCCAAGATTTGGGGGTTTGGGTCGAGCAGTACTTC.